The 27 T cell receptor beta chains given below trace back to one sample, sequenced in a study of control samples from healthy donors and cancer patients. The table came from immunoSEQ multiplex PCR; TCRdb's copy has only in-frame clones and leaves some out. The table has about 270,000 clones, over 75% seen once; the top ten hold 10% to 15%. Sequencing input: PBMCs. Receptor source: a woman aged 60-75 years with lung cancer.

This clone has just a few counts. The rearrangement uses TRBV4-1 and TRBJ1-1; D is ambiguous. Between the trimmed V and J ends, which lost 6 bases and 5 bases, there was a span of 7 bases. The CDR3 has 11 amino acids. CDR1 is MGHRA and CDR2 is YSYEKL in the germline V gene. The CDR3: CASSRWTEAFF. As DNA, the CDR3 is TGCGCCAGCAGTAGATGGACTGAAGCTTTCTTT.

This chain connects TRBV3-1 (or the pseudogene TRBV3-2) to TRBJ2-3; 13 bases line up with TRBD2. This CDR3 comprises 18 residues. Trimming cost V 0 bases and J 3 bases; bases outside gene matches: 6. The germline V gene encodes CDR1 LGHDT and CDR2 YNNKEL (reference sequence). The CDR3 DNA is TGTGCCAGCAGCCAAGATCTGACTAGCGGGAGGAAAACAGATACGCAGTATTTT. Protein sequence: CASSQDLTSGRKTDTQYF.

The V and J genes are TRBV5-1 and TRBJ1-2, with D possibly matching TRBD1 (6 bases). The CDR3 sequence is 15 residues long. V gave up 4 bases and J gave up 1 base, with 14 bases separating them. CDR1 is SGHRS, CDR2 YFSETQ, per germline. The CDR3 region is CASSPGDILNYGYTF. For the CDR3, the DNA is TGCGCCAGCAGCCCCGGGGACATCCTTAACTATGGCTACACCTTC.

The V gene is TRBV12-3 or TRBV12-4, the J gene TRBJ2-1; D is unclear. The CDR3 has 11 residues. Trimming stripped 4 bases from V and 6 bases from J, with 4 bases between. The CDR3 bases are TGTGCCAGCAGTTCCCTCAATGAGCAGTTCTTC. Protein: CASSSLNEQFF.

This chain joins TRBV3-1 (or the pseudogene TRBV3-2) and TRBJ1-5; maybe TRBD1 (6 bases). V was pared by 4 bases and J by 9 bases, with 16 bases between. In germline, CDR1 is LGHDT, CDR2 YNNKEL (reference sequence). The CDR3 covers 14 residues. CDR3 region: CASSPGTQGGPQHF. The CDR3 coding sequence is TGTGCCAGCAGCCCCGGGACGCAAGGGGGGCCCCAGCATTTT.

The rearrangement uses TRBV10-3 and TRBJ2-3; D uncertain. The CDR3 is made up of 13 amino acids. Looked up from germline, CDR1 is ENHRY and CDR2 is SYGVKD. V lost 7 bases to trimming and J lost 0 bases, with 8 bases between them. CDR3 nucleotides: TGTGCCATCAACCTCGGGAGCACAGATACGCAGTATTTT. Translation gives CAINLGSTDTQYF.

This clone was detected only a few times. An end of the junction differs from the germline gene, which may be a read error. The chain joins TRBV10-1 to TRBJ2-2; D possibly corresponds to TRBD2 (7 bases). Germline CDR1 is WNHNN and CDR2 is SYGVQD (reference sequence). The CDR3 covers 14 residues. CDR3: CASSAGGLTRELFF. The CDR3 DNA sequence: TGCGCCAGCAGTGCGGGGGGCCTCACCCGGGAGCTGTTTTTT.

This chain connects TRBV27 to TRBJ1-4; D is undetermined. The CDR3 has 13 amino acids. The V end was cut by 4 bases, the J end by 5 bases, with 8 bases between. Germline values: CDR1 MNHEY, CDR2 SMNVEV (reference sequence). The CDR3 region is CASSWADNEKLFF. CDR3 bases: TGTGCCAGCAGTTGGGCTGACAATGAAAAACTGTTTTTT.

The chain's CDR3 is CASSPVQGRAYEQYF. The DNA for the CDR3 is TGTGCCAGCAGCCCGGTACAGGGGCGAGCCTACGAGCAGTACTTC. The chain couples TRBV5-5 to TRBJ2-7; 7 bases match TRBD1. The germline CDR1 and CDR2 sequences are SGHKS and YYEKEE (reference sequence). After removal of 4 bases from V and 2 bases from J, the junction contained 9 bases not matched to a gene. The CDR3 runs to 15 residues.

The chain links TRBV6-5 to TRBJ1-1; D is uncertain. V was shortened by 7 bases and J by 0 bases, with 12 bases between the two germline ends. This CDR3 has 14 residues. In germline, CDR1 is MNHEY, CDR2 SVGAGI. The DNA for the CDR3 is TGTGCCAGCACCATCAGGAGCCTGAACACTGAAGCTTTCTTT. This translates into CASTIRSLNTEAFF.

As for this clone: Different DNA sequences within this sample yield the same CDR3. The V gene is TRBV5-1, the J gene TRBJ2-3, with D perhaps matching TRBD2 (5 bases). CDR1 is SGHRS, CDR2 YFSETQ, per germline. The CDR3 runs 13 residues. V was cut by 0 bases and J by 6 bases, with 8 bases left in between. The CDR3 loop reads CASSLEGADTQYF. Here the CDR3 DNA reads TGCGCCAGCAGCTTGGAGGGAGCGGATACGCAGTATTTT. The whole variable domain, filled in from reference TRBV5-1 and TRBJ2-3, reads KAGVTQTPRYLIKTRGQQVTLSCSPISGHRSVSWYQQTPGQGLQFLFEYFSETQRNKGNFPGRFSGRQFSNSRSEMNVSTLELGDSALYLCASSLEGADTQYFGPGTRLTVL.

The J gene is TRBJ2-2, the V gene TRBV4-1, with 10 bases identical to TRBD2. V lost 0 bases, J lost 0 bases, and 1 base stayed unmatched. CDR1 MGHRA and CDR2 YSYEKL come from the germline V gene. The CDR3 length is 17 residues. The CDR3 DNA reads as TGCGCCAGCAGCCAAGAGAGCGGGGGGGCGAACACCGGGGAGCTGTTTTTT. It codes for CASSQESGGANTGELFF.

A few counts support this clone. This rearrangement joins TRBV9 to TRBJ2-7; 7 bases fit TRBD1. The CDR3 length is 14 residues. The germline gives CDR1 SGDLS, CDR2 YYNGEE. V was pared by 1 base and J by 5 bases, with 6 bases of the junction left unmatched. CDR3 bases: TGTGCCAGCAGCGTAAGCGGACAGGCGGACGAGCAGTACTTC. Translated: CASSVSGQADEQYF.

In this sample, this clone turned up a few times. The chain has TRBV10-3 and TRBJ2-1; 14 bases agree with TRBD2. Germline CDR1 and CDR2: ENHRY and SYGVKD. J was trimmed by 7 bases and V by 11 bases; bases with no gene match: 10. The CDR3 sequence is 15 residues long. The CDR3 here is CAARTSGGMRNEQFF. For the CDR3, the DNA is TGTGCCGCCAGGACTAGCGGGGGGATGCGGAATGAGCAGTTCTTC.

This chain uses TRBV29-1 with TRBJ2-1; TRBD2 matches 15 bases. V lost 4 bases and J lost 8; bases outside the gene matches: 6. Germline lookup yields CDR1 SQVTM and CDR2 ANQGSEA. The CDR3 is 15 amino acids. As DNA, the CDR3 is TGCAGCGTTGGGGGACTAGCGGGGGGCATGGATGAGCAGTTCTTC. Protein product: CSVGGLAGGMDEQFF.

The CDR3: CATSRYSQGAYEQYF. The CDR3 coding sequence is TGTGCCACCAGCAGGTACTCACAGGGGGCCTACGAGCAGTACTTC. The rearrangement joins TRBV15 to TRBJ2-7, with 8 bases identical to TRBD1. Germline CDR1 LNHNV, CDR2 YYDKDF (reference sequence). The length of the CDR3 is 15 residues. V lost 3 bases to trimming and J lost 2 bases; unmatched junction nucleotides: 6.

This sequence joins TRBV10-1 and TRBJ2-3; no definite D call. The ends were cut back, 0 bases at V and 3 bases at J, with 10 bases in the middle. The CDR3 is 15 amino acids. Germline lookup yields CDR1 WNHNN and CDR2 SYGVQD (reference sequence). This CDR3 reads CASSESQAPTDTQYF. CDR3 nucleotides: TGCGCCAGCAGTGAGTCCCAAGCGCCAACAGATACGCAGTATTTT.

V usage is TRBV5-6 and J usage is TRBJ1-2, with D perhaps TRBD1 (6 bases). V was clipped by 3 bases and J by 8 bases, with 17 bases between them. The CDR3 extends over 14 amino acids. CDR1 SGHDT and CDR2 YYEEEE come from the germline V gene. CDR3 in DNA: TGTGCCAGCAGCTCCGGTGACAGGTCCAACGGCTACACCTTC. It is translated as CASSSGDRSNGYTF.

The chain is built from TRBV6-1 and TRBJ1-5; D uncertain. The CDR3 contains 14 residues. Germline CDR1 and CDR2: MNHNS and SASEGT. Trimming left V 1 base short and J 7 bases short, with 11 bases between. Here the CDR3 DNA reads TGTGCCAGCAGTGAAGGAACAATCAAGCAGCCCCAGCATTTT. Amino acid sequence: CASSEGTIKQPQHF.

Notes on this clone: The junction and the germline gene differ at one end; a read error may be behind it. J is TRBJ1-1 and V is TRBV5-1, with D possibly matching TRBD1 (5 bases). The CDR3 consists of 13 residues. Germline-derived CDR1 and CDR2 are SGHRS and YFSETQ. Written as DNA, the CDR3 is TGCCCCAGCAGCTTGGGGCGGGGGATGGGAGCTTTCTTT. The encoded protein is CPSSLGRGMGAFF.

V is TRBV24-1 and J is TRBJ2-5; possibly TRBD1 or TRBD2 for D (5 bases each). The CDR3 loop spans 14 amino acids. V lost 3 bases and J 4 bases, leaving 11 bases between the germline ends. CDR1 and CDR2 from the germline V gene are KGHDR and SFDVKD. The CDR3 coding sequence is TGTGCCACCAGTGATCCTCTTGGGGGAGAGACCCAGTACTTC. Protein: CATSDPLGGETQYF.

CDR3 DNA: TGTGCCTGGAGTTCGGCGGGAGGCACAGATACGCAGTATTTT. Residues: CAWSSAGGTDTQYF. J is TRBJ2-3 and V is TRBV30, with 7 bases that match TRBD2. Germline V lookup: CDR1 GTSNPN, CDR2 SVGIG (reference sequence). V trimming: 2 bases; J trimming: 1 base; junction bases outside the gene matches: 3. The CDR3 runs to 14 residues.

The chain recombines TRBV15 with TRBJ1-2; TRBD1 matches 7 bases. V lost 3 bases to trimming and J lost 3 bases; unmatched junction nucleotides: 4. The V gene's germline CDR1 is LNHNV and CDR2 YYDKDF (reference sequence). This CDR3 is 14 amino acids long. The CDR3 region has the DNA TGTGCCACCAGCAGGAGAGGGACAGACTATGGCTACACCTTC. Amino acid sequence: CATSRRGTDYGYTF. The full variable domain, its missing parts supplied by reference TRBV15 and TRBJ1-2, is DAMVIQNPRYQVTQFGKPVTLSCSQTLNHNVMYWYQQKSSQAPKLLFHYYDKDFNNEADTPDNFQSRRPNTSFCFLDIRSPGLGDTAMYLCATSRRGTDYGYTFGSGTRLTVV.

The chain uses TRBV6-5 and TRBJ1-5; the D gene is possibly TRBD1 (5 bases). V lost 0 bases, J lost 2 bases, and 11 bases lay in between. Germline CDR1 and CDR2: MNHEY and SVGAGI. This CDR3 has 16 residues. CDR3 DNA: TGTGCCAGCAGTTACTCGGGGGGGACCGGCAATCAGCCCCAGCATTTT. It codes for CASSYSGGTGNQPQHF.

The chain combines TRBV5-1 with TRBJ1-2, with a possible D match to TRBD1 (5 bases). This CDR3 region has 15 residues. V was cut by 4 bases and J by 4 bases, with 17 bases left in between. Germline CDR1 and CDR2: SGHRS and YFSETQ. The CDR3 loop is CASSEGSGRSYGYTF. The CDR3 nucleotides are TGCGCCAGCAGCGAGGGGTCGGGACGGAGCTATGGCTACACCTTC.

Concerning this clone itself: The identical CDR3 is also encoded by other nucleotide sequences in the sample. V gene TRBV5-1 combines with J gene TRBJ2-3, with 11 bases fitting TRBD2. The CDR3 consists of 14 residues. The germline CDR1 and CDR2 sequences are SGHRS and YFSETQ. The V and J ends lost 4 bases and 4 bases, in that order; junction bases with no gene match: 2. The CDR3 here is CASSLLAGADTQYF. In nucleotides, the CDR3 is TGCGCCAGCAGCCTACTAGCGGGGGCAGATACGCAGTATTTT.

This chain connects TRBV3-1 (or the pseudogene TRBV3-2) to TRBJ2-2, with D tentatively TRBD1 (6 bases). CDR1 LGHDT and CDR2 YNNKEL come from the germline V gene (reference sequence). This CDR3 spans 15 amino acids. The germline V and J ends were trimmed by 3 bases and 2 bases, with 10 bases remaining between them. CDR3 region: CASSHGQLNTGELFF. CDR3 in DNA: TGTGCCAGCAGCCACGGACAGTTAAACACCGGGGAGCTGTTTTTT.